Listed below are T cell receptor beta chains from one sample, sequenced in a study of OX40 agonist ivuxolimab in advanced cancers. Profiled with immunoSEQ multiplex PCR; TCRdb holds only in-frame clones, not every one. Here the sample spans around 17,000 clones, over 80% being singletons. Specimen: CD4+ or CD8+ T cells sorted from blood, collected in a trial of the OX40 agonist ivuxolimab. All receptors come from an adult with an advanced solid tumor such as melanoma, head and neck, liver or kidney cancer. The CDR3 runs from the conserved cysteine through the conserved F or W.

TRBV9	TRBJ2-7	CASSVGSTGLNEQYF
TRBV7-8	TRBJ1-3	CASSPFRSSGNTIYF
TRBV29-1	TRBJ2-7	CSVDISDRVNEQYF
TRBV27	TRBJ2-7	CASSLGEQYF
TRBV30	TRBJ2-3	CAWGAGGDTDTQYF
TRBV7-8	TRBJ2-7	CASSREYEQYF
TRBV11-2	TRBJ2-7	CASSLDLGQGHEQYF
TRBV6-4	TRBJ2-7	CASSEEGLSSYEQYF
TRBV28	TRBJ2-5	CASREKGFEQETQYF
TRBV11-3	TRBJ2-3	CASSSRGSGERGTQYF
TRBV28	TRBJ2-7	CASSLPGQGFPEQYF
TRBV5-5	TRBJ1-5	CASRPTEGQTYQPQHF
TRBV27	TRBJ2-7	CASKGQGTPYYEQYF
TRBV2	TRBJ1-1	CASSLIVQGNTEAFF
TRBV15	TRBJ2-1	CAVAVSSYNEQFF
TRBV6-1	TRBJ2-1	CATRDSTYYNEQFF
TRBV4-2	TRBJ2-1	CASSSRTSAYNEQFF
TRBV6-1	TRBJ1-5	CASSQGNQPQHF
TRBV25-1	TRBJ2-5	CASSEWSGQETQYF
TRBV14	TRBJ1-4	CASSRSYGPNEKLFF
TRBV7-3	TRBJ2-3	CASSLSGVGADTQYF
TRBV21-1	TRBJ1-5	CASSPRTGGISNQPQHF
TRBV7-9	TRBJ2-7	CASSLPADRGYYEQYF
TRBV15	TRBJ1-5	CATSRDRVRSNQPQHF
TRBV7-8	TRBJ2-7	CASSFSGGAYEQYF
TRBV15	TRBJ2-7	CATSMTGLAAYSYEQYF
TRBV4-2	TRBJ2-7	CASSQEAGYEQYF
TRBV7-9	TRBJ1-2	CAWGGLFDNGYTF
TRBV19	TRBJ1-1	CASSIARALNTEAFF
TRBV27	TRBJ2-7	CASRMGGGLNF
TRBV11-2	TRBJ1-2	CASSTSNGPYGYTF
TRBV6-5	TRBJ2-1	CASSPTAPYNEQFF
TRBV27	TRBJ2-7	CASSRGPAYEQYF
TRBV7-9	TRBJ1-5	CASSFSTGNQPQHF
TRBV7-2	TRBJ2-1	CASSLASGSVGEQFF
TRBV7-9	TRBJ2-2	CASSSPLAGRVGELFF
TRBV11-2	TRBJ2-7	CASSALAPRLYEQYF